This T cell receptor (beta chain) was identified in a study of blood T cell repertoires in COVID-19. Study-wide background: Donors in the United States, Italy and Spain gave samples during acute or convalescent COVID-19. From T cells, B-cell-depleted T cells, or PBMCs came the material, which was cDNA or gDNA.

Per the authors' pipeline: Nucleated cell counts were estimated from reference gene primer amplification. Measured with immunoSEQ multiplex PCR; TCRdb has only the in-frame clones, and not every one. The V and J calls and the clone size are those of that table, but D and trimming were determined from the DNA. The sample includes 70,000 to 95,000 clones, about 89% of them seen just once. V was cut by 3 bases and J by 3 bases, with 7 bases left in between. The CDR3 is made up of 13 amino acids. Seattle participants joined during active infection and were tracked over time. This clonotype was sampled from a man aged 50-60 years with COVID-19, enrolled during active disease. The sequencing sample was made of peripheral blood. The genes are TRBV12-3 or TRBV12-4 and TRBJ2-3, with D tentatively TRBD2 (6 bases). The CDR3 DNA reads as TGTGCCAGCAGTTTTGGGGGGACAGATACGCAGTATTTT. It is translated as CASSFGGTDTQYF.